This T cell receptor (beta chain) derives from a study of control samples from healthy donors and cancer patients. TCRdb's copy holds only in-frame clones and misses some; the assay was immunoSEQ multiplex PCR. This sample has about 75,000 clones, with 94% found just once. V lost 10 bases, J lost 7 bases, and 5 bases stayed unmatched. The CDR3 runs 13 residues. CDR1 ENHRY and CDR2 SYGVKD come from the germline V gene. The source is a middle-aged woman in good health. This sequence joins TRBV10-3 and TRBJ2-1, with 12 nucleotides matching TRBD2. Source material: blood. CDR3 DNA: TGTGCCACAGGACTAGCGGGGAAGAATGAGCAGTTCTTC. Translating gives CATGLAGKNEQFF.